Listed below are T cell receptor beta chains from one sample, sequenced in a study of cytomegalovirus exposure and HLA in healthy donors. Using immunoSEQ multiplex PCR, the repertoire was profiled, and TCRdb retains in-frame clones only, with some absent. This table holds 150,000 to 200,000 clones, 72% found once. Sequencing input: PBMCs. The receptors shown here come from a human donor in good health. The CDR3 runs from the conserved cysteine through the conserved F or W. Fields, in order: J gene, D gene, V gene, clone size, CDR3 protein, CDR3 DNA. The D gene is left open where the match is weak. Rows may omit the clone size; those that give it use once, few, many or a size class.

j_call: TRBJ2-3
d_call: TRBD2
v_call: TRBV5-4
clone_size: -
cdr3_aa: CASSSGTRSTDTQYF
cdr3_nt: TGTGCCAGCAGCTCGGGGACTAGAAGCACAGATACGCAGTATTTT

j_call: TRBJ2-7
d_call: TRBD2
v_call: TRBV5-1
clone_size: -
cdr3_aa: CASSLSGGAYEQYF
cdr3_nt: TGCGCCAGCAGCTTAAGCGGGGGGGCCTACGAGCAGTACTTC

j_call: TRBJ2-3
d_call: -
v_call: TRBV6-6
clone_size: -
cdr3_aa: CASSYPSTTDTQYF
cdr3_nt: TGTGCCAGCAGTTACCCTTCTACCACAGATACGCAGTATTTT

j_call: TRBJ2-3
d_call: TRBD2
v_call: TRBV5-1
clone_size: once
cdr3_aa: CASSSGTSGDTQYF
cdr3_nt: TGCGCCAGCAGCTCTGGGACTAGCGGAGATACGCAGTATTTT

j_call: TRBJ1-1
d_call: -
v_call: TRBV7-6
clone_size: -
cdr3_aa: CAIKEGGEAFF
cdr3_nt: TGTGCCATAAAAGAAGGGGGTGAAGCTTTCTTT

j_call: TRBJ2-5
d_call: -
v_call: TRBV7-2
clone_size: few
cdr3_aa: CASSGGARGAQYF
cdr3_nt: TGTGCCAGCAGCGGAGGTGCCCGTGGGGCCCAGTACTTC

j_call: TRBJ2-2
d_call: -
v_call: TRBV5-6
clone_size: many
cdr3_aa: CASSLRLAYTGELFF
cdr3_nt: TGTGCCAGCAGCTTGAGGCTAGCGTACACCGGGGAGCTGTTTTTT

j_call: TRBJ2-7
d_call: TRBD1
v_call: TRBV12-5
clone_size: -
cdr3_aa: CASGLGQGISYEQYF
cdr3_nt: TGTGCTAGTGGTTTGGGACAGGGGATTTCCTACGAGCAGTACTTC

j_call: TRBJ1-1
d_call: TRBD1
v_call: TRBV11-3
clone_size: -
cdr3_aa: CASRPGQGNTEAFF
cdr3_nt: TGTGCCAGCAGGCCGGGACAGGGGAACACTGAAGCTTTCTTT

j_call: TRBJ1-4
d_call: -
v_call: TRBV4-1
clone_size: -
cdr3_aa: CASSQVPQGGDEKLFF
cdr3_nt: TGCGCCAGCAGCCAAGTACCACAGGGTGGGGATGAAAAACTGTTTTTT

j_call: TRBJ2-7
d_call: TRBD2
v_call: TRBV19
clone_size: -
cdr3_aa: CASSISRGEVYEQYF
cdr3_nt: TGTGCCAGTAGTATCTCGCGGGGGGAGGTCTACGAGCAGTACTTC

j_call: TRBJ2-5
d_call: TRBD1
v_call: TRBV5-1
clone_size: -
cdr3_aa: CASSLETGVSGTQYF
cdr3_nt: TGCGCCAGCAGCTTGGAGACAGGGGTCTCGGGGACCCAGTACTTC

j_call: TRBJ2-1
d_call: TRBD2
v_call: TRBV5-1
clone_size: -
cdr3_aa: CASSLEPGLASYNEQFF
cdr3_nt: TGCGCCAGCAGCCTGGAGCCGGGACTAGCGTCGTACAATGAGCAGTTCTTC

j_call: TRBJ2-2
d_call: -
v_call: TRBV7-2
clone_size: -
cdr3_aa: CASSLANTNTGELFF
cdr3_nt: TGTGCCAGCAGCTTAGCTAACACCAACACCGGGGAGCTGTTTTTT

j_call: TRBJ1-1
d_call: TRBD1
v_call: TRBV13
clone_size: -
cdr3_aa: CASSLGLTGTEGFF
cdr3_nt: TGTGCCAGCAGCTTAGGCCTCACGGGGACAGAGGGTTTCTTT

j_call: TRBJ2-2
d_call: TRBD2
v_call: TRBV5-4
clone_size: -
cdr3_aa: CASSLAGRGGRSGELFF
cdr3_nt: TGTGCCAGCAGCTTAGCAGGGCGGGGGGGCCGGTCCGGGGAGCTGTTTTTT

j_call: TRBJ1-2
d_call: TRBD1
v_call: TRBV2
clone_size: -
cdr3_aa: CASTLDRANYGYTF
cdr3_nt: TGTGCCAGCACCTTGGACAGGGCTAACTATGGCTACACCTTC

j_call: TRBJ2-7
d_call: TRBD2
v_call: TRBV9
clone_size: -
cdr3_aa: CASSVAAGVYEQYF
cdr3_nt: TGTGCCAGCAGCGTAGCTGCGGGGGTATACGAGCAGTACTTC

j_call: TRBJ1-3
d_call: -
v_call: TRBV7-8
clone_size: -
cdr3_aa: CASSLDQGFGNTIYF
cdr3_nt: TGTGCCAGCAGCTTAGATCAGGGGTTCGGAAACACCATATATTTT

j_call: TRBJ2-3
d_call: TRBD2
v_call: TRBV9
clone_size: -
cdr3_aa: CASSVRDYQSTDTQYF
cdr3_nt: TGTGCCAGCAGCGTTAGGGACTACCAAAGCACAGATACGCAGTATTTT

j_call: TRBJ1-5
d_call: -
v_call: TRBV4-3
clone_size: few
cdr3_aa: CASSHLLGSGQPQHF
cdr3_nt: TGCGCCAGCAGCCACCTCCTCGGGTCGGGACAGCCCCAGCATTTT

j_call: TRBJ1-5
d_call: TRBD1
v_call: TRBV27
clone_size: -
cdr3_aa: CASSSPGQGAREPQHF
cdr3_nt: TGTGCCAGCAGTTCGCCGGGACAGGGGGCTAGGGAGCCCCAGCATTTT

j_call: TRBJ1-2
d_call: TRBD1
v_call: TRBV2
clone_size: -
cdr3_aa: CASSELGGAIYGYTF
cdr3_nt: TGTGCCAGCAGTGAGTTAGGGGGCGCAATCTATGGCTACACCTTC

j_call: TRBJ2-1
d_call: -
v_call: TRBV20-1
clone_size: -
cdr3_aa: CSASAGEQFF
cdr3_nt: TGCAGTGCCAGCGCGGGGGAGCAGTTCTTC

j_call: TRBJ1-4
d_call: TRBD1
v_call: TRBV9
clone_size: -
cdr3_aa: CASSPPGQTNEKLFF
cdr3_nt: TGTGCCAGCAGCCCGCCGGGACAGACTAATGAAAAACTGTTTTTT

j_call: TRBJ2-3
d_call: TRBD1
v_call: TRBV27
clone_size: -
cdr3_aa: CASSRQGSTDTQYF
cdr3_nt: TGTGCCAGCAGCCGACAGGGAAGCACAGATACGCAGTATTTT

j_call: TRBJ2-3
d_call: TRBD2
v_call: TRBV9
clone_size: -
cdr3_aa: CASSVLGGLDTQYF
cdr3_nt: TGTGCCAGCAGCGTTTTGGGGGGGTTGGATACGCAGTATTTT

j_call: TRBJ1-3
d_call: -
v_call: TRBV5-1
clone_size: -
cdr3_aa: CASSLAGWGNTIYF
cdr3_nt: TGCGCCAGCAGCTTGGCGGGGTGGGGAAACACCATATATTTT

j_call: TRBJ2-7
d_call: TRBD1
v_call: TRBV7-6
clone_size: -
cdr3_aa: CASSPWDRAYEQYF
cdr3_nt: TGTGCCAGCAGCCCATGGGACAGGGCCTACGAGCAGTACTTC

j_call: TRBJ1-2
d_call: TRBD1
v_call: TRBV18
clone_size: -
cdr3_aa: CASSPYRETGDNYGYTF
cdr3_nt: TGTGCCAGCTCACCTTATAGGGAGACAGGGGACAACTATGGCTACACCTTC

j_call: TRBJ2-1
d_call: -
v_call: TRBV4-1
clone_size: -
cdr3_aa: CASSQEPLGHAAEQFF
cdr3_nt: TGCGCCAGCAGCCAAGAGCCCCTGGGGCACGCGGCTGAGCAGTTCTTC

j_call: TRBJ2-2
d_call: TRBD1
v_call: TRBV9
clone_size: -
cdr3_aa: CASSVRRRDRGDTGELFF
cdr3_nt: TGTGCCAGCAGCGTAAGACGCCGGGACAGGGGGGACACCGGGGAGCTGTTTTTT

j_call: TRBJ2-5
d_call: -
v_call: TRBV14
clone_size: -
cdr3_aa: CASSRAIQETQYF
cdr3_nt: TGTGCCAGCAGCCGGGCCATACAAGAGACCCAGTACTTC

j_call: TRBJ1-1
d_call: TRBD1
v_call: TRBV5-4
clone_size: -
cdr3_aa: CASSTRTGVNTEAFF
cdr3_nt: TGTGCCAGCAGCACCCGGACAGGGGTGAACACTGAAGCTTTCTTT

j_call: TRBJ2-7
d_call: -
v_call: TRBV5-6
clone_size: -
cdr3_aa: CASSFRIGVSYEQYF
cdr3_nt: TGTGCCAGCAGCTTCAGGATAGGGGTGTCCTACGAGCAGTACTTC

j_call: TRBJ1-1
d_call: TRBD1
v_call: TRBV19
clone_size: -
cdr3_aa: CASNPGTGGYTEAFF
cdr3_nt: TGTGCCAGTAACCCGGGGACAGGGGGTTACACTGAAGCTTTCTTT

j_call: TRBJ2-4
d_call: -
v_call: TRBV10-1
clone_size: -
cdr3_aa: CASSADTALQIQYF
cdr3_nt: TGCGCCAGCAGTGCCGACACCGCCCTCCAGATTCAGTACTTC

j_call: TRBJ2-7
d_call: TRBD1
v_call: TRBV18
clone_size: -
cdr3_aa: CASSYPGTGGYEQYF
cdr3_nt: TGTGCCAGCTCGTATCCCGGGACAGGGGGCTACGAGCAGTACTTC

j_call: TRBJ1-1
d_call: TRBD1
v_call: TRBV19
clone_size: -
cdr3_aa: CASRGTDSNTEAFF
cdr3_nt: TGTGCCAGTAGGGGGACAGATTCGAACACTGAAGCTTTCTTT

j_call: TRBJ1-1
d_call: -
v_call: TRBV5-1
clone_size: -
cdr3_aa: CASSLNRNLEAFF
cdr3_nt: TGCGCCAGCAGCTTGAACAGGAACCTTGAAGCTTTCTTT

j_call: TRBJ1-4
d_call: TRBD1
v_call: TRBV19
clone_size: -
cdr3_aa: CASSTGTEGEKLFF
cdr3_nt: TGTGCCAGTAGTACCGGGACAGAAGGGGAAAAACTGTTTTTT

j_call: TRBJ1-4
d_call: TRBD1
v_call: TRBV4-1
clone_size: -
cdr3_aa: CASSQVPTGGEKLFF
cdr3_nt: TGCGCCAGCAGCCAAGTTCCGACAGGGGGGGAAAAACTGTTTTTT

j_call: TRBJ1-2
d_call: -
v_call: TRBV25-1
clone_size: -
cdr3_aa: CASSGGGRGFNYGYTF
cdr3_nt: TGTGCCAGCAGTGGGGGGGGCAGGGGATTTAACTATGGCTACACCTTC

j_call: TRBJ2-1
d_call: TRBD2
v_call: TRBV10-2
clone_size: -
cdr3_aa: CASRLADNEQFF
cdr3_nt: TGCGCCAGCAGACTAGCGGACAATGAGCAGTTCTTC

j_call: TRBJ2-2
d_call: -
v_call: TRBV2
clone_size: -
cdr3_aa: CASSELAPNTGELFF
cdr3_nt: TGTGCCAGCAGTGAATTGGCCCCGAACACCGGGGAGCTGTTTTTT

j_call: TRBJ2-5
d_call: -
v_call: TRBV5-4
clone_size: once
cdr3_aa: CASSAEKRTEQETQYF
cdr3_nt: TGTGCCAGCAGCGCGGAGAAGCGGACAGAGCAAGAGACCCAGTACTTC

j_call: TRBJ2-7
d_call: -
v_call: TRBV4-1
clone_size: -
cdr3_aa: CASSPAGAGYEQYF
cdr3_nt: TGCGCCAGCAGCCCGGCGGGGGCAGGGTACGAGCAGTACTTC

j_call: TRBJ2-7
d_call: -
v_call: TRBV19
clone_size: -
cdr3_aa: CASSSTGYSYEQYF
cdr3_nt: TGTGCCAGTAGTAGTACAGGGTACTCCTACGAGCAGTACTTC